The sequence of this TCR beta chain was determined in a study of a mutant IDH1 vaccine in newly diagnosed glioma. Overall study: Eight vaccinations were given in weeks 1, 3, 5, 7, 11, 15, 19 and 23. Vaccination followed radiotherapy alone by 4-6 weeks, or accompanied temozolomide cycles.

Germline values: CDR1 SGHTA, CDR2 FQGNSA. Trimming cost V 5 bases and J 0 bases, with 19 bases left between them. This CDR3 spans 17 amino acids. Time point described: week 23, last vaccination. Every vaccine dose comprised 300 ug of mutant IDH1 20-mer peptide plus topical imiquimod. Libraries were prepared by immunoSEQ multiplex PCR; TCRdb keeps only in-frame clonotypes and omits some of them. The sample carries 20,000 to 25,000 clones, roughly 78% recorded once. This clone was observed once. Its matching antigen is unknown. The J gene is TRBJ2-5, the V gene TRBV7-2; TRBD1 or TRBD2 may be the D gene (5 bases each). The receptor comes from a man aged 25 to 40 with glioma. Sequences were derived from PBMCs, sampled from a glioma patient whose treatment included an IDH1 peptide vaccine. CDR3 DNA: TGTGCCAGCAGCCAAATCCGAGGGGTCCGTTACCAAGAGACCCAGTACTTC. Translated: CASSQIRGVRYQETQYF.